The clone carrying this TCR beta chain was recorded once. Its antigen remains unidentified. V was cut by 2 bases and J by 1 base, with 6 bases left in between. The CDR3 length is 13 residues. Germline CDR1 and CDR2: SGHRS and YFSETQ. The assay was immunoSEQ multiplex PCR, and TCRdb's table has in-frame clones only and misses some. Of around 5,600 clones listed, around 75% are singletons. This sample was taken from a study of T cell repertoires in ileal Crohn's disease. Study-wide context: At surgery, approximately 33% of patients smoked, with median disease duration 7.9 years. At postoperative colonoscopy, neoterminal ileum biopsies were taken as M6. General study points: High-frequency clones were more common in sorted CD8 than CD4 cells. Within the first postoperative year, endoscopy came at median approximately 6.9 months.

Time point indicated: neoterminal ileum biopsy at postoperative endoscopy, about 6 months after surgery. The sample comprised ileal tissue. The origin of this receptor is an adult with Crohn's disease. The chain carries TRBV5-1 and TRBJ1-2; a weak D match, TRBD1 (6 bases). DNA of the CDR3: TGCGCCAGCAGCTTACAGGGTAACTATGGCTACACCTTC. Its translation: CASSLQGNYGYTF. The full variable domain, rest sourced from reference TRBV5-1 and TRBJ1-2, is KAGVTQTPRYLIKTRGQQVTLSCSPISGHRSVSWYQQTPGQGLQFLFEYFSETQRNKGNFPGRFSGRQFSNSRSEMNVSTLELGDSALYLCASSLQGNYGYTFGSGTRLTVV.